This T cell receptor beta chain comes out of a study of HIV-infected patients and healthy controls. This clonotype showed up just a few times. About 480 ng RNA was reverse transcribed with alpha and beta constant-region primers. Using multiplexing indices, alpha and beta chain libraries were generated apart by chain-specific third strand synthesis. TCRdb processed the 5' RACE reads anew with MiXCR; each CDR3 protein has one entry. The profile shows several thousand distinct CDR3 sequences, approximately 9% of them singletons. J gave up 3 bases and V 5 bases, and 11 bases lay outside the gene matches. The CDR3 loop spans 16 amino acids. Germline V lookup: CDR1 SGHTA, CDR2 FQGNSA. All unsorted peripheral T cells were captured because whole blood was used without fractionation. Donors were HIV-infected adults who had not yet started antiretroviral therapy but were about to begin.

This sequence joins TRBV7-2 and TRBJ1-2; 8 bases line up with TRBD1. This receptor was taken from an adult with HIV infection. The specimen comprised blood, sampled before antiretroviral therapy. CDR3 DNA sequence: TGTGCCAGCAGCCGAAACTTCAGGGGGCAGGACTATGGCTACACCTTC. Translating gives CASSRNFRGQDYGYTF.